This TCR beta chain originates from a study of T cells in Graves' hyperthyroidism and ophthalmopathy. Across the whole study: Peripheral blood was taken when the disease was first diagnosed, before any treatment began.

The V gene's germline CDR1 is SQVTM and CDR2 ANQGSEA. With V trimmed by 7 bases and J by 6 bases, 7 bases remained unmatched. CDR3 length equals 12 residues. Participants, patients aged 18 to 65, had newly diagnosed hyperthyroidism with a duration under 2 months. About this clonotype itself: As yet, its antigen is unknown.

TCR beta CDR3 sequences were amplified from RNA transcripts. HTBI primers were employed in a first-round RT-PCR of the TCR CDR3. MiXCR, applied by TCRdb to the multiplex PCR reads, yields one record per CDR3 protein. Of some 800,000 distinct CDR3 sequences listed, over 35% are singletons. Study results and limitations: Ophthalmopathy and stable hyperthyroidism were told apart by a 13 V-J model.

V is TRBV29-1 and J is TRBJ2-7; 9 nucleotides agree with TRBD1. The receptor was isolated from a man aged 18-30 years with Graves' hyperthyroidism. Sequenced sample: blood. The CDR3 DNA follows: TGCAGCGCCGTCGGGACAGGGCCCGAGCAGTACTTC. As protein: CSAVGTGPEQYF.